This T cell receptor beta chain was sequenced for a study of blood T cell repertoires in COVID-19 (dated by TCRdb to the early 2020s). For context, the study as a whole: The collaborator samples originated in the United States, Italy and Spain and spanned the acute and convalescent phases of COVID-19. Samples were obtained from the ongoing ImmuneRACE study (first 160 participants) and from about 1,300 subjects provided by 6 global collaborators. HLA class I and class II types, where available, came from metadata supplied by the sample provider rather than from assay-based typing. The repertoires were released in a freely available public database meant as a resource for research on the immune response to SARS-CoV-2. Nearly every sample came with metadata listing a de-identified subject ID, COVID-19 status, age in years and sex. The material from the prospective study consisted of cDNA or gDNA derived from T cells, B-cell-depleted T cells, or PBMCs. Deeply sampled blood TCRbeta repertoires from subjects exposed to, actively infected with, or recovered from COVID-19 were included in the dataset. Beyond this particular receptor, the publication reports: The quantity of clinical and demographic metadata differed by source and by participant and was supplied without curation.

Collaborating institutions collected whole blood in K2EDTA tubes following their own protocols. For TCRbeta analysis, collaborators shipped samples in one of three forms: frozen whole blood, isolated PBMCs, or DNA extracted from either of those sample types. As concerns this clone: The antigen it binds to is not known. No per-base quality is available; no much larger clone lies one base away.

TCRbeta CDR3 regions were amplified from genomic DNA by means of the immunoSEQ Assay, a bias-controlled multiplex PCR. Per the original workflow: Within the assay, amplification of reference gene primers was used to estimate how many nucleated cells each sample contained. To quantify the absolute abundance of each unique TCRbeta CDR3 rearrangement, sequence reads were collapsed and filtered. For each sample, productive Simpson clonality was calculated by taking the square root of Simpson's diversity index across productive rearrangements. The source is immuneACCESS, and TCRdb retained only in-frame sequences with V and J called. Part of the clones is not carried over; for the studies checked, unresolved V genes explain less than half of this, and the remainder is unexplained. V and J calls and clone size come straight from that table; D and trimming were deduced from the DNA. In all, the sample holds about 240,000 clones, and about 83% of those were seen once. The top ten hold more than 5% of the sample.

Its CDR3 holds 13 amino acids, cysteine through phenylalanine. The retained sequence is limited to the CDR3, 39 bases, with the frame set at the first base. Cut back by 3 bases and 6 bases, the V and J ends lie 12 bases apart. Source material: peripheral blood. This sequence was found in a human donor in a cohort sampled during active COVID-19. The chain links TRBV12-3 or TRBV12-4 with TRBJ2-7; the D gene cannot be resolved reliably. Here is the DNA: TGTGCCAGCAGTTTTCCTAGAGTGATCGAGCAGTACTTC. This yields the protein CASSFPRVIEQYF.